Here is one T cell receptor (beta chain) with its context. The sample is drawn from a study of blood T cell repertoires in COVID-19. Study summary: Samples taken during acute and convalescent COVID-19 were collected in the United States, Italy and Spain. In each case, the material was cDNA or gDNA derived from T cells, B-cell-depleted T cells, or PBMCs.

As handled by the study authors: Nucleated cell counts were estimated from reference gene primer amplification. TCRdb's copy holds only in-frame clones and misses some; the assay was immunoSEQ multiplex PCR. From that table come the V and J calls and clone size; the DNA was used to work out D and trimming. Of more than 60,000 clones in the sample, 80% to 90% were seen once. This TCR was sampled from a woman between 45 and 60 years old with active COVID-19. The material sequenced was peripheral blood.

Written as DNA, the CDR3 is TGTGCCAGCAGTTACACCCGGACAGGGGCAAATGAAAAACTGTTTTTT. Encoded protein: CASSYTRTGANEKLFF. This chain connects TRBV6-6 to TRBJ1-4; 9 bases line up with TRBD1. This CDR3 spans 16 amino acids. Germline CDR1 reads MNHNY; CDR2 reads SVGAGI (reference sequence). V dropped 2 bases and J dropped 5; count of bases not matched to a gene: 6.